A single sample gave rise to the 3 T cell receptor beta chains below, sequenced in a study of blood T cell repertoires in COVID-19. Repertoires were generated with immunoSEQ multiplex PCR, while TCRdb's copy carries only in-frame clones and drops some. This sample has roughly 240,000 clones, with around 86% found just once. Sequencing was performed on peripheral blood. The receptors shown here come from a man aged 18-30 years with active or convalescent COVID-19.

The V and J genes are TRBV30 and TRBJ2-5; 7 positions match TRBD2. The CDR3 is 14 amino acids. V lost 2 bases to trimming and J lost 0 bases; unmatched junction nucleotides: 3. Looked up from germline, CDR1 is GTSNPN and CDR2 is SVGIG (reference sequence). As DNA, the CDR3 is TGTGCCTGGAGTATTCTAGCGGACCAAGAGACCCAGTACTTC. Its translation: CAWSILADQETQYF.

A single count supports this clone. The rearrangement joins TRBV28 to TRBJ1-3; 7 nucleotides line up with TRBD1. The germline CDR1 and CDR2 sequences are MDHEN and SYDVKM. This CDR3 has 15 amino acids. The junction had 10 bases not matched to a gene; V was cut back by 9 bases and J by 2 bases. The CDR3 sequence: CASRRGLAAGNTIYF. The CDR3 DNA follows: TGTGCCAGTCGTAGGGGGCTGGCGGCTGGAAACACCATATATTTT. The full variable domain, in which reference TRBV28 and TRBJ1-3 provide the parts outside the CDR3, is DVKVTQSSRYLVKRTGEKVFLECVQDMDHENMFWYRQDPGLGLRLIYFSYDVKMKEKGDIPEGYSVSREKKERFSLILESASTNQTSMYLCASRRGLAAGNTIYFGEGSWLTVV.

The chain joins TRBV4-2 to TRBJ2-2; 11 positions match TRBD2. After removal of 1 base from V and 4 bases from J, the junction contained 2 bases not matched to a gene. Germline CDR1 is LGHNA and CDR2 is YNFKEQ. The CDR3 loop spans 16 amino acids. CDR3 loop: CASSQVGTSGTGELFF. In nucleotides, the CDR3 is TGTGCCAGCAGCCAAGTAGGGACTAGCGGCACCGGGGAGCTGTTTTTT.